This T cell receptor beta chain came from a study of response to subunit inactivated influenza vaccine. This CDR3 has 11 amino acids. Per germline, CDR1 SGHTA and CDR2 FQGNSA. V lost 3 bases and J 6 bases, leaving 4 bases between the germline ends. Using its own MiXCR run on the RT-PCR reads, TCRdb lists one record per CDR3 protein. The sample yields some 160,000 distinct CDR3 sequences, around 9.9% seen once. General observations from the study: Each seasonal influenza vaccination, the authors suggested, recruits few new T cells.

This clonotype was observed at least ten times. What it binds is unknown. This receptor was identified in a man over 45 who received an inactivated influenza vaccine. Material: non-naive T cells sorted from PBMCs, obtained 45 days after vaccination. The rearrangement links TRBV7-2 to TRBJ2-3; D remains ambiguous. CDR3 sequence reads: CASSFKDTQYF. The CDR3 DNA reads TGTGCCAGCAGCTTCAAGGATACGCAGTATTTT.